A single sample gave rise to the 7 T cell receptor beta chains below, sequenced in a study of blood T cell repertoires in COVID-19. Sequenced by immunoSEQ multiplex PCR; TCRdb stores in-frame clones only, minus some. The table includes roughly 240,000 clones, 70% to 85% detected once. The sequencing input was peripheral blood. The receptors were gathered from a middle-aged man who had recovered from COVID-19.

The CDR3 nucleotides are TGCAGCGGGGGTGTCCAGGGTTCGTACAATGAGCAGTTCTTC. The encoded protein is CSGGVQGSYNEQFF. The chain is built from TRBV29-1 and TRBJ2-1; D might be TRBD1 (5 bases). Between the trimmed V and J ends, which lost 7 bases and 4 bases, there was a span of 17 bases. CDR3 length: 14 amino acids. CDR1 SQVTM and CDR2 ANQGSEA come from the germline V gene.

The CDR3 bases are TGTGCCAGCAGCGCAGGGGGATGGGATCAGCCCCAGCATTTT. Protein product: CASSAGGWDQPQHF. The V and J genes are TRBV13 and TRBJ1-5; 7 nucleotides match TRBD1. CDR3 length: 14 amino acids. In germline, CDR1 is PRHDT, CDR2 FYEKMQ (reference sequence). V was pared by 5 bases and J by 5 bases, with 6 bases of the junction left unmatched.

CDR3 DNA sequence: TGTGCCAGGAGGGCCCATCAGCCCCAGCATTTT. Protein sequence: CARRAHQPQHF. The V gene is TRBV12-3 or TRBV12-4, the J gene TRBJ1-5; D not resolved. CDR3 length: 11 amino acids. Trimming pared 9 bases from V and 5 bases from J, leaving 8 bases between.

The chain has TRBV19 and TRBJ2-7, with 7 bases that match TRBD2. The CDR3 spans 17 residues. Per germline, CDR1 LNHDA and CDR2 SQIVND (reference sequence). With 5 bases clipped from V and 4 bases from J, the junction kept 17 bases outside the gene matches. CDR3 nucleotide sequence: TGTGCCAGTAGTCACGGTGCTAGCGGCGGGCGAGAATACGAGCAGTACTTC. It is translated as CASSHGASGGREYEQYF.

CDR3 loop: CASSRAGDYGYTF. The CDR3 DNA follows: TGTGCCAGCAGTAGGGCGGGTGACTATGGCTACACCTTC. The gene calls are TRBV27 and TRBJ1-2, with D hard to call. Germline CDR1 and CDR2: MNHEY and SMNVEV (reference sequence). Trimming left V 5 bases short and J 3 bases short, with 10 bases between. The CDR3 totals 13 residues.

V and J are TRBV5-4 and TRBJ1-1, with TRBD1 matching 9 bases. This CDR3 comprises 15 residues. In germline, CDR1 is SGHNT, CDR2 YYREEE (reference sequence). The V and J ends lost 0 bases and 1 base, in that order; junction bases with no gene match: 1. This chain's CDR3 is CASSLGQGGNTEAFF. The CDR3 DNA is TGTGCCAGCAGCTTGGGACAGGGGGGGAACACTGAAGCTTTCTTT. The variable domain in full, with the rest retrieved from reference TRBV5-4 and TRBJ1-1, is ETGVTQSPTHLIKTRGQQVTLRCSSQSGHNTVSWYQQALGQGPQFIFQYYREEENGRGNFPPRFSGLQFPNYSSELNVNALELDDSALYLCASSLGQGGNTEAFFGQGTRLTVV.

V gene TRBV24-1 combines with J gene TRBJ2-1, with TRBD1 matching 10 bases. The CDR3 runs to 16 residues. Germline CDR1 reads KGHDR; CDR2 reads SFDVKD. The V and J ends lost 4 bases and 10 bases, in that order; junction bases with no gene match: 12. CDR3 in DNA: TGTGCCACCAGTGACAACGGACAGGGGGGGGAATCCGAGCAGTTCTTC. Translating gives CATSDNGQGGESEQFF.